One sample yielded the 19 T cell receptor beta chains listed below, sequenced in a study of CD8 T cells in Susac syndrome. Reverse transcription of 0.5 to 1 ug RNA was performed with random hexamers. TCRdb reprocessed the immunoSEQ multiplex PCR reads with MiXCR, giving one entry per CDR3 protein. The sample lists some 200,000 distinct CDR3 sequences, around 95% occurring once. The sequencing input was CD8+ T cells from PBMCs. These receptor sequences come from a human donor with Susac syndrome.

The V call is TRBV29-1, the J call TRBJ2-7; 10 nucleotides line up with TRBD2. This CDR3 contains 14 residues. Unmatched junction bases numbered 9, after V lost 5 bases and J lost 5 bases. Germline loops: CDR1 SQVTM, CDR2 ANQGSEA. The CDR3 protein is CSVILAGVGNEQYF. As DNA, the CDR3 is TGCAGCGTTATCCTAGCGGGAGTGGGGAACGAGCAGTACTTC.

The chain uses TRBV4-2 and TRBJ1-5; tentatively, D is TRBD1 (5 bases). The V end was cut by 6 bases, the J end by 4 bases, with 16 bases between. This CDR3 has 15 residues. The germline V gene has CDR1 LGHNA and CDR2 YNFKEQ. The chain's CDR3 is CASSGLVGGNQPQHF. CDR3 DNA sequence: TGTGCCAGCAGTGGTCTCGTTGGGGGAAATCAGCCCCAGCATTTT.

About this clonotype: A read error may produce the germline difference seen at one junction end. This chain connects TRBV13 to TRBJ2-5, with TRBD2 identical over 7 bases. The CDR3 has 13 residues. The germline V gene encodes CDR1 PRHDT and CDR2 FYEKMQ (reference sequence). In nucleotides, the CDR3 is TGTTCCAGCAGCTCACTAGCGAAAGAGACCCAGTACTTC. Translating it yields CSSSSLAKETQYF.

The gene calls are TRBV7-9 and TRBJ1-5; 9 bases are shared with TRBD1. From germline, CDR1 is SEHNR and CDR2 FQNEAQ (reference sequence). CDR3 size: 15 residues. Unmatched junction bases numbered 1, after V lost 1 base and J lost 3 bases. CDR3 residues: CASSLGTGDNQPQHF. The CDR3 coding sequence is TGTGCCAGCAGCTTAGGGACAGGGGACAATCAGCCCCAGCATTTT.

The chain uses TRBV24-1 and TRBJ2-2; D might be TRBD1 (6 bases). Germline V lookup: CDR1 KGHDR, CDR2 SFDVKD. Deletions cut 3 bases from V and 6 bases from J, with 22 bases between. The CDR3 length is 18 residues. The CDR3 coding sequence is TGTGCCACCAGTGATCACAGGGTCTCTATCCGTTCGGCCGGGGAGCTGTTTTTT. Its protein is CATSDHRVSIRSAGELFF.

This chain links TRBV20-1 with TRBJ1-5; D perhaps matches TRBD1 (6 bases). CDR3 length: 15 amino acids. Germline values: CDR1 DFQATT, CDR2 SNEGSKA (reference sequence). Trimming stripped 2 bases from V and 4 bases from J, with 15 bases between. Here the CDR3 reads CSARKSGAGNQPQHF. CDR3 DNA sequence: TGCAGTGCTAGAAAGTCGGGGGCAGGGAATCAGCCCCAGCATTTT.

This clonotype was detected only once. DNA for the CDR3: TGTGCCTGGAGTAGGGGACAGGGAGGAGAGACCCAGTACTTC. Its translation: CAWSRGQGGETQYF. The chain has TRBV30 and TRBJ2-5; 9 positions agree with TRBD1. V gave up 2 bases and J gave up 4 bases; unmatched junction bases: 5. The CDR3 sequence is 14 residues long. Germline V gene lookup returns CDR1 GTSNPN and CDR2 SVGIG (reference sequence).

The gene calls are TRBV27 and TRBJ2-7; D unclear. The CDR3 sequence is 18 residues long. Trimming stripped 0 bases from V and 3 bases from J, with 21 bases between. Germline V lookup: CDR1 MNHEY, CDR2 SMNVEV (reference sequence). The CDR3 coding sequence is TGTGCCAGCAGTTTATCATCGGCCGCGTGGCTAAGTGGCTACGAGCAGTACTTC. Its translation is CASSLSSAAWLSGYEQYF.

This clonotype has a single count. The V and J genes are TRBV15 and TRBJ2-7; TRBD1 matches 9 bases. Germline CDR1 and CDR2: LNHNV and YYDKDF (reference sequence). Trimming cost V 5 bases and J 0 bases; bases outside gene matches: 2. The CDR3 spans 14 residues. The CDR3 spells CATSPGQGSYEQYF. CDR3 DNA sequence: TGTGCCACCAGCCCGGGACAGGGCTCCTACGAGCAGTACTTC.

The gene calls are TRBV10-3 and TRBJ2-7; D uncertain. Germline V gene lookup returns CDR1 ENHRY and CDR2 SYGVKD. The V end lost 6 bases, the J end lost 6 bases, and 12 bases lay between the germline ends. There are 12 residues in the CDR3. CDR3 nucleotide sequence: TGTGCCATCAGCCTCCCGTCGGCCGAGCAGTACTTC. Translating gives CAISLPSAEQYF.

This sequence joins TRBV7-2 and TRBJ2-2, with a tentative D call TRBD1 (6 bases). Germline V CDR1 and CDR2: SGHTA, FQGNSA. V was trimmed by 0 bases and J by 5 bases, leaving 7 bases between them. The CDR3 runs to 14 residues. CDR3 amino acids: CASSLAQGTGELFF. CDR3 in DNA: TGTGCCAGCAGCTTAGCCCAGGGGACCGGGGAGCTGTTTTTT. The entire variable domain, with the rest obtained from reference TRBV7-2 and TRBJ2-2, is as follows: GAGVSQSPSNKVTEKGKDVELRCDPISGHTALYWYRQSLGQGLEFLIYFQGNSAPDKSGLPSDRFSAERTGGSVSTLTIQRTQQEDSAVYLCASSLAQGTGELFFGEGSRLTVL.

J is TRBJ2-1 and V is TRBV5-4; 7 positions agree with TRBD2. Germline V lookup: CDR1 SGHNT, CDR2 YYREEE (reference sequence). There are 15 residues in the CDR3. The trim removed 5 bases at V and 2 bases at J, leaving 7 bases unmatched. The CDR3 nucleotides read TGTGCCAGCAGTGGGGGGGGTAGGGCCTACAATGAGCAGTTCTTC. The encoded protein is CASSGGGRAYNEQFF.

The chain couples TRBV2 to TRBJ2-7; 9 positions match TRBD2. The germline CDR1 and CDR2 sequences are SNHLY and FYNNEI. Trimming at V came to 7 bases and at J to 3 bases, leaving 7 bases not matched to a gene. The CDR3 sequence is 14 residues long. Here the CDR3 DNA reads TGTGCCAGCACCACGACTAGCGGTAACTACGAGCAGTACTTC. Amino acids: CASTTTSGNYEQYF.

The V call is TRBV6-1, the J call TRBJ1-2; a possible D gene is TRBD1 (5 bases). Deletions cut 6 bases from V and 4 bases from J, with 12 bases between. The CDR3 has 13 amino acids. Germline lookup yields CDR1 MNHNS and CDR2 SASEGT. DNA for the CDR3: TGTGCCAGCAGCCAAGGGACCGGCTATGGCTACACCTTC. It specifies CASSQGTGYGYTF.

V gene TRBV20-1 combines with J gene TRBJ1-1; 7 bases map to TRBD1. The V gene's germline CDR1 is DFQATT and CDR2 SNEGSKA (reference sequence). The CDR3 has 13 residues. V shed 8 bases and J 7 bases; nucleotides not matched to a gene: 13. The CDR3 region is CSKSRNRGGEAFF. DNA for the CDR3: TGCAGTAAAAGCCGTAACAGGGGTGGTGAAGCTTTCTTT.

The CDR3 DNA reads TGTGCCAGCAGTTTAACCGGGACAGGGTCCACTGAAGCTTTCTTT. It specifies CASSLTGTGSTEAFF. J is TRBJ1-1 and V is TRBV6-5; 9 bases map to TRBD1. Germline-derived CDR1 and CDR2 are MNHEY and SVGAGI. Losses at the gene ends were 4 bases for V and 4 bases for J; bases not matched to a gene: 7. The CDR3 has 15 residues.

The V call is TRBV30, the J call TRBJ1-2; D perhaps matches TRBD1 (5 bases). This CDR3 contains 13 residues. The V end was cut by 7 bases, the J end by 8 bases, with 20 bases between. From germline, CDR1 is GTSNPN and CDR2 SVGIG (reference sequence). CDR3 DNA sequence: TGTGCCTTCCAAGGGGCGGGGAGGGGAGGCTACACCTTC. Encoded protein: CAFQGAGRGGYTF. The variable domain in full, completed from reference TRBV30 and TRBJ1-2, reads SQTIHQWPATLVQPVGSPLSLECTVEGTSNPNLYWYRQAAGRGLQLLFYSVGIGQISSEVPQNLSASRPQDRQFILSSKKLLLSDSGFYLCAFQGAGRGGYTFGSGTRLTVV.

J is TRBJ1-1 and V is TRBV4-2, with 8 bases fitting TRBD1. V gave up 3 bases and J gave up 5 bases; unmatched junction bases: 8. CDR1 is LGHNA, CDR2 YNFKEQ, per germline. The CDR3 loop spans 15 amino acids. Here the CDR3 DNA reads TGTGCCAGCAGCCAGGAGGACAGGGAAGGGACTGAAGCTTTCTTT. This codes for CASSQEDREGTEAFF.

Concerning this clonotype itself: Germline is not matched at one junction end, which may reflect a read error. The gene calls are TRBV7-7 and TRBJ2-3, with D unresolved. The CDR3 covers 15 residues. CDR1 SSHAT and CDR2 FNYEAQ come from the germline V gene (reference sequence). The CDR3 DNA is TGTGCTAGCAGCTTAGGTGGCGGTGGCACAGATACGCAGTATTTT. Translated, it gives CASSLGGGGTDTQYF.